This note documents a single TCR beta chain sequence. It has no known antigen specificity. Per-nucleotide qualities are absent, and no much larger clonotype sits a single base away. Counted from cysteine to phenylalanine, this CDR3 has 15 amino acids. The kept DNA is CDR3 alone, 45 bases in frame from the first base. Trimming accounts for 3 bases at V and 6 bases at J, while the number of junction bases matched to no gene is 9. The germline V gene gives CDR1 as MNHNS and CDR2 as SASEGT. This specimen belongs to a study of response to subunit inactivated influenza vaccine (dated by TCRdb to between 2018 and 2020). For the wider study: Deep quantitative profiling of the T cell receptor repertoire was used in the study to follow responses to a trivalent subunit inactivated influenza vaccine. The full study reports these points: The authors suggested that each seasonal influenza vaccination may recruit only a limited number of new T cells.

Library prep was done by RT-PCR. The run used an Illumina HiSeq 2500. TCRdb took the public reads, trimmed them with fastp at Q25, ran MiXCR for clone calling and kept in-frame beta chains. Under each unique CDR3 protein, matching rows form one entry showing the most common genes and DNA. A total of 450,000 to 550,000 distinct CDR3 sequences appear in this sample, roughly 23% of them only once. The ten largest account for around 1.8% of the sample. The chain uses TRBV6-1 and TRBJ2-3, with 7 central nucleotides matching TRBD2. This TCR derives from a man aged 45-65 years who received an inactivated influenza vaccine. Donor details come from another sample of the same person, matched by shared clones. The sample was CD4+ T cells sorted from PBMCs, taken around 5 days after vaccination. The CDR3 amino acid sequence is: CASSEVGGFTDTQYF. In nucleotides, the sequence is TGTGCCAGCAGTGAGGTGGGAGGGTTTACCGATACGCAGTATTTT.